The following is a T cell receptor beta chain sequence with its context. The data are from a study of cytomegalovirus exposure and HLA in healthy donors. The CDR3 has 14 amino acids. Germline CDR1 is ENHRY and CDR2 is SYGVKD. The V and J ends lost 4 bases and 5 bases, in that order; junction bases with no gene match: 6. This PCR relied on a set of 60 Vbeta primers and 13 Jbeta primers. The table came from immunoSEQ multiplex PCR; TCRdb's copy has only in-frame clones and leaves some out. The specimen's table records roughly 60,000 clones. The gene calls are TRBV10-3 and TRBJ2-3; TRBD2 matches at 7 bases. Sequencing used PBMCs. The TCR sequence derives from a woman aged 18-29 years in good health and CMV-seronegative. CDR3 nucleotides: TGTGCCATCAGTGCGGCGGGAGAACTAGATACGCAGTATTTT. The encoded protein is CAISAAGELDTQYF.